This T cell receptor beta chain was captured in a study of human T cells and chemical hapten exposure. As to time point: pre-sensitization, week 0. The treatment is: therapeutic diphenylcyclopropenone sensitization with weekly scalp DPC. Study observations and caveats: Donors had alopecia, so their immune response may differ from healthy people's.

V gave up 1 base and J gave up 11 bases; unmatched junction bases: 8. Germline-derived CDR1 and CDR2 are SGHTA and FQGNSA. This CDR3 has 14 residues. Original handling: Per-sample TCR counts ranged from about 20,000 to 700,000, median approximately 98,000. TCRdb independently ran MiXCR on the RACE reads; one entry per CDR3 protein. TCRdb assigned the V and J calls; the authors' analysis was not used. This table holds about 77,000 distinct CDR3 sequences, about 15% found once. A remark on this clonotype: Its antigen is not known.

The receptor was isolated from a woman aged 50 to 60 with alopecia areata. Some clones in this sample may be carry-over from other donors' samples. The material sequenced was whole blood, taken in connection with sensitization to the hapten diphenylcyclopropenone (DPC). The chain couples TRBV7-2 to TRBJ2-3; 8 nucleotides agree with TRBD2. Here the CDR3 reads CASSLGGTSSQQYF. In nucleotides, the CDR3 is TGTGCCAGCAGCTTAGGGGGGACTAGTTCCCAGCAGTATTTT.